This entry lists 8 T cell receptor beta chains sequenced from one sample in a study of blood T cell repertoires in COVID-19. Using immunoSEQ multiplex PCR, the repertoire was profiled, and TCRdb retains in-frame clones only, with some absent. The data contain about 270,000 clones, approximately 90% of them singletons. The sequenced sample was PBMCs or T cells enriched from blood (not recorded which). These receptors all stem from a woman younger than 45 with acute COVID-19.

The V call is TRBV7-2, the J call TRBJ1-2; 8 bases line up with TRBD1. The CDR3 consists of 15 residues. Germline trimming cut 1 base from V and 4 bases from J; bases unmatched to any gene: 5. CDR1 is SGHTA, CDR2 FQGNSA, per germline. The CDR3 DNA reads TGTGCCAGCAGCTTAGGGCAGGGGGCAGGCTATGGCTACACCTTC. Protein sequence: CASSLGQGAGYGYTF.

This chain joins TRBV6-6 and TRBJ1-6; 10 bases align to TRBD1. Germline V gene lookup returns CDR1 MNHNY and CDR2 SVGAGI (reference sequence). V lost 6 bases to trimming and J lost 15 bases; unmatched junction nucleotides: 5. The CDR3 runs to 12 residues. The CDR3 is CASRGTGENLHF. The CDR3 nucleotides are TGTGCCAGCAGGGGGACAGGGGAAAACCTCCACTTT.

The J gene is TRBJ2-2, the V gene TRBV28, with 13 bases aligning to TRBD2. The length of the CDR3 is 16 residues. CDR1 is MDHEN and CDR2 is SYDVKM in the germline V gene. Trimming removed 4 bases from V and 5 bases from J; junction bases left unmatched: 4. The CDR3 DNA sequence: TGTGCCAGCAGTTCCTGGACTAGCGGGAGAACCGGGGAGCTGTTTTTT. This gives the protein CASSSWTSGRTGELFF.

This clone has at least ten counts. This sequence joins TRBV5-3 and TRBJ1-2; tentative D call: TRBD1 (6 bases). TRBV5-3 is an open reading frame, and its role is uncertain. Trimming shortened V by 0 bases and J by 2 bases, and 8 bases separated the two germline ends. This CDR3 has 14 residues. DNA of the CDR3: TGTGCCAGAAGCTTGGGACAGGAAAACTATGGCTACACCTTC. Translation gives CARSLGQENYGYTF.

This clone was counted a single time. The chain has TRBV7-9 and TRBJ2-7, with 10 bases fitting TRBD1. Germline-derived CDR1 and CDR2 are SEHNR and FQNEAQ (reference sequence). The ends lost 6 bases at V and 6 bases at J; junction bases unmatched: 8. This CDR3 has 14 residues. The CDR3: CASRPDRGQLEQYF. DNA of the CDR3: TGTGCCAGCAGACCTGACAGGGGGCAGCTCGAGCAGTACTTC. The whole variable domain, filled in from reference TRBV7-9 and TRBJ2-7, reads DTGVSQNPRHKITKRGQNVTFRCDPISEHNRLYWYRQTLGQGPEFLTYFQNEAQLEKSRLLSDRFSAERPKGSFSTLEIQRTEQGDSAMYLCASRPDRGQLEQYFGPGTRLTVT.

Only a few counts were recorded for this clone. J is TRBJ2-7 and V is TRBV2; TRBD1 aligns across 8 bases. From germline, CDR1 is SNHLY and CDR2 FYNNEI. The V and J ends lost 0 bases and 4 bases, in that order; junction bases with no gene match: 11. This CDR3 is 17 amino acids long. CDR3 amino acids: CASSEALNGTGLYEQYF. The CDR3 DNA reads TGTGCCAGCAGTGAAGCGCTTAATGGGACAGGCCTATACGAGCAGTACTTC.

The V and J genes are TRBV9 and TRBJ2-7, with TRBD1 matching 8 bases. Trimming cost V 0 bases and J 0 bases; bases outside gene matches: 5. Per germline, CDR1 SGDLS and CDR2 YYNGEE. This CDR3 region has 16 residues. DNA of the CDR3: TGTGCCAGCAGCGTAGGGGGCAGGGGGCTCTCCTACGAGCAGTACTTC. Translating gives CASSVGGRGLSYEQYF.

This clone has only one observation. J is TRBJ1-4 and V is TRBV6-5; D is ambiguous. Germline V gene data show CDR1 as MNHEY and CDR2 as SVGAGI. CDR3 length equals 13 residues. Trimming took 2 bases from V and 10 from J, leaving 11 bases between them. CDR3 residues: CASSYKEEGKLFF. The CDR3 nucleotides are TGTGCCAGCAGTTACAAGGAGGAGGGAAAACTGTTTTTT.